This T cell receptor (beta chain) was captured by sequencing in a study of spatial heterogeneity in lung cancer. The length of the CDR3 is 16 residues. The germline gives CDR1 SEHNR, CDR2 FQNEAQ (reference sequence). After removal of 5 bases from V and 7 bases from J, the junction contained 9 bases not matched to a gene. Specified time point: sample taken at primary tumor resection. Patients with untreated early-stage non-small cell lung cancer, numbering some 68, were the donors. In each case, whole RNA from tumor, nontumor lung or frozen PBMC was sequenced unsorted. Individual TCR cDNA molecules each bore their own unique molecular identifier. TCRdb re-derived calls from the 5' RACE reads in MiXCR, one entry per CDR3 protein. Here the sample spans 20,000 to 25,000 distinct CDR3 sequences, about 5% being singletons. This clonotype appeared many times.

The chain links TRBV7-9 to TRBJ1-4, with TRBD1 identical over 11 bases. Sequences were derived from PBMCs, sampled at surgery. The clonotype was recovered from a male donor with early-stage non-small cell lung cancer. CDR3 sequence: CASSPEDRGRFEKLFF. CDR3 nucleotides: TGTGCCAGCAGCCCCGAGGACAGGGGGCGTTTTGAAAAACTGTTTTTT.